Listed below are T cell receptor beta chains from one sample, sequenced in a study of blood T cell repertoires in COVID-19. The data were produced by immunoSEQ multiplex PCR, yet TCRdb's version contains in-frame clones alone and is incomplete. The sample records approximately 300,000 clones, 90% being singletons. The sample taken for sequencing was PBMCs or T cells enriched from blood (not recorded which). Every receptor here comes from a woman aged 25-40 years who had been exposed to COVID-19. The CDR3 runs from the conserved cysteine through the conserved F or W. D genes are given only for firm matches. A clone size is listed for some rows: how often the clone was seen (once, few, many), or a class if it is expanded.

TGTGCCAGCAGCCCCCTAGCGGGGGGGACCACCGGGGAGCTGTTTTTT CASSPLAGGTTGELFF TRBJ2-2 TRBV7-2 16 TRBD2 few
TGTGCCAGCAGCTTAGGCCTGGGACAGGCTAATTCACCCCTCCACTTT CASSLGLGQANSPLHF TRBJ1-6 TRBV13 16 TRBD1 .
TGTGCTAGTGGTCTGCGGATCGGGACAGCTAACTATGGCTACACCTTC CASGLRIGTANYGYTF TRBJ1-2 TRBV12-5 16 TRBD1 few
TGTGCCAGCAGTTCGGGGGTCCTGTCGACAGATACGCAGTATTTT CASSSGVLSTDTQYF TRBJ2-3 TRBV7-9 15 . .
TGTGCCAGCAGCCCCGCCAGCGGCACAGATACGCAGTATTTT CASSPASGTDTQYF TRBJ2-3 TRBV7-3 14 . .
TGTGCCAGCAGCTTGGGGGCAGGGGAACATGGCTACACCTTC CASSLGAGEHGYTF TRBJ1-2 TRBV5-4 14 . .
TGCGCCAGCAGCCAAGATTGGGACAGGGTTTATTCACCCCTCCACTTT CASSQDWDRVYSPLHF TRBJ1-6 TRBV4-3 16 TRBD1 .
TGTGCCAGCAGTTCGGGACAGGGAATCCCGTACTTC CASSSGQGIPYF TRBJ2-7 TRBV6-5 12 TRBD1 once
TGTGCCAGCAGTTTGTTAGCGGCCGGAGAGACCCAGTACTTC CASSLLAAGETQYF TRBJ2-5 TRBV27 14 . .
TGTGCCAGCAGGGCGGCCACCTACGAGCAGTACTTC CASRAATYEQYF TRBJ2-7 TRBV6-5 12 . .
TGTGCCAGCAGTAGGACAGGGCGCACCGGGGAGCTGTTTTTT CASSRTGRTGELFF TRBJ2-2 TRBV9 14 TRBD1 .
TGTGCCAGCAGCCCCCTGGGGGGGACATACGAGCAGTACTTC CASSPLGGTYEQYF TRBJ2-7 TRBV5-6 14 . .
TGTGCCTGGAGCGAGGACAGGATTAACTATGACTACACCTTC CAWSEDRINYDYTF TRBJ1-2 TRBV30 14 TRBD1 .
TGTGCCAGCTCACCAACGGGCAGGGCGAACACCGGGGAGCTGTTTTTT CASSPTGRANTGELFF TRBJ2-2 TRBV18 16 . .
TGTGCCAGCAGGCATCAGGGGAATGGCTACACCTTC CASRHQGNGYTF TRBJ1-2 TRBV12-3/TRBV12-4 12 . .
TGTGCCAGCAGCTCGCATTACAGGGATGGGACACCCCTCCACTTT CASSSHYRDGTPLHF TRBJ1-6 TRBV11-2 15 . .
TGTGCCAGTATCCCGAACGGGCGGCGGGGAGCTTTCTTT CASIPNGRRGAFF TRBJ1-1 TRBV19 13 . .
TGTGCCAGCAGCCGGGATACCATCTATGGCTACACCTTC CASSRDTIYGYTF TRBJ1-2 TRBV5-4 13 . once
TGTGCCTGGAGTGGCGGGCTAGCGGGGACAACATTCACCTACAATGAGCAGTTCTTC CAWSGGLAGTTFTYNEQFF TRBJ2-1 TRBV30 19 TRBD2 .
TGTGCCAGCAGCTTGGGGGTCGGGGGACCCGGCATTCAGTACTTC CASSLGVGGPGIQYF TRBJ2-4 TRBV5-6 15 . .
TGTGCCAGCAGCCCGGGGACAGGCCTGAACACTGAAGCTTTCTTT CASSPGTGLNTEAFF TRBJ1-1 TRBV11-2 15 TRBD1 .
TGTGCCAGCAGCTTAGCGTTGGCCGAGGAAGACACCATATATTTT CASSLALAEEDTIYF TRBJ1-3 TRBV7-9 15 . .
TGTGCCAGTAGGCACGGGACAGGCTACGAGCAGTACTTC CASRHGTGYEQYF TRBJ2-7 TRBV19 13 TRBD1 .
TGTGCCAGCAGCGCCCAGGGAAACACCATATATTTT CASSAQGNTIYF TRBJ1-3 TRBV9 12 . .
TGTGCCAGCAGTATCGGGGGTTCGGAGACCCAGTACTTC CASSIGGSETQYF TRBJ2-5 TRBV6-5 13 . .
TGTGCCAGCAGCCGGGACAGGGTCGATGATAATTCACCCCTCCACTTT CASSRDRVDDNSPLHF TRBJ1-6 TRBV6-6 16 TRBD1 .
TGTGCCAGTAAGACTTGGAAAAGCAATCAGCCCCAGCATTTT CASKTWKSNQPQHF TRBJ1-5 TRBV19 14 . once
TGTGCCAGTAGAAGGGGGAACACTGAAGCTTTCTTT CASRRGNTEAFF TRBJ1-1 TRBV19 12 . .
TGTGCCAGCAGCGAGGGACTAGCGGGGGGGCGGGAGACCCAGTACTTC CASSEGLAGGRETQYF TRBJ2-5 TRBV5-8 16 TRBD2 .
TGTGCCAGCAGTACCGGCGGATCTTATGGCTACACCTTC CASSTGGSYGYTF TRBJ1-2 TRBV2 13 . .
TGTGCCAGCAGCTCCCCAAGCGGGAGCTCCTACAATGAGCAGTTCTTC CASSSPSGSSYNEQFF TRBJ2-1 TRBV11-2 16 TRBD2 .
TGTGCCAGCAGTGGATCAGTAGAGACCCAGTACTTC CASSGSVETQYF TRBJ2-5 TRBV2 12 . .
TGTGCCAGTAGTACGGGGGGACAGGGGAGTGGCTACACCTTC CASSTGGQGSGYTF TRBJ1-2 TRBV19 14 TRBD1 .
TGTGCCAGCAGCCCCGTCCGGGGCTATGGCTACACCTTC CASSPVRGYGYTF TRBJ1-2 TRBV12-3/TRBV12-4 13 . .
TGTGCCAGCAACATTGTAGGGCGTTTAAAGAGGAGCGGGGCCCTATCTAGCACAGATACGCAGTATTTT CASNIVGRLKRSGALSSTDTQYF TRBJ2-3 TRBV5-2 23 . .
TGTGCCAGCAGCCCTACCTTTAGCAATCAGCCCCAGCATTTT CASSPTFSNQPQHF TRBJ1-5 TRBV11-2 14 . .
TGTGCCAGCAGCCAAGAACTTGTGGGGGGGAGAAATGAGCAGTTCTTC CASSQELVGGRNEQFF TRBJ2-1 TRBV4-2 16 TRBD2 .
TGTGCCAGCAGCCATGGGCCCACCTATGGCTACACCTTC CASSHGPTYGYTF TRBJ1-2 TRBV14 13 . few
TGTGCCAGCAGTTACTCGCGCCGGCTAGGCACCGGGGAGCTGTTTTTT CASSYSRRLGTGELFF TRBJ2-2 TRBV6-2/TRBV6-3 16 . once
TGCGCCAGCAGCCAAGATCGTCCGTCGGGGAATGAGCAGTTCTTC CASSQDRPSGNEQFF TRBJ2-1 TRBV4-3 15 . .
TGTGCCAGCAGTGAAGGGTTCGGACGGTCGTGGGAGGCTTTCTTT CASSEGFGRSWEAFF TRBJ1-1 TRBV6-1 15 . few
TGTGCCAGCAGCTTAGGCACCGGGACAGCCTATGGCTACACCTTC CASSLGTGTAYGYTF TRBJ1-2 TRBV11-2 15 TRBD1 .
TGTGCCTGGGGGGACAGGGGAAGGGAGACCCAGTACTTC CAWGDRGRETQYF TRBJ2-5 TRBV30 13 TRBD1 .
TGTGCCAGCAGTCACAGGGATAATCAGCCCCAGCATTTT CASSHRDNQPQHF TRBJ1-5 TRBV7-2 13 . once
TGTGCCAGCAGTGAAGCGGGGCAGGGAGGCCCCCAGTCCTATGGCTACACCTTC CASSEAGQGGPQSYGYTF TRBJ1-2 TRBV6-1 18 . .
TGTGCCAGCAGTTACTCGAAGGCAGGGATCACCTACGAGCAGTACTTC CASSYSKAGITYEQYF TRBJ2-7 TRBV6-6 16 . .
TGTGCCAGCTCAGAACAGGGGACGGCCTATGGCTACACCTTC CASSEQGTAYGYTF TRBJ1-2 TRBV18 14 TRBD1 .
TGTGCCAGCAGCTTGACGCCCCGGACAGGGGGCACTGAAGCTTTCTTT CASSLTPRTGGTEAFF TRBJ1-1 TRBV7-3 16 TRBD1 .
TGTGCCAGCATGGACAGCGCTGCCTATGGCTACACCTTC CASMDSAAYGYTF TRBJ1-2 TRBV12-3/TRBV12-4 13 . .
TGCGCCAGCAGCTTGGGGTGGGGACATAACACCGGGGAGCTGTTTTTT CASSLGWGHNTGELFF TRBJ2-2 TRBV5-1 16 . .
TGTGCCAGCAGTCTTGTGAAGGCGGGGGGTGACACCGGGGAGCTGTTTTTT CASSLVKAGGDTGELFF TRBJ2-2 TRBV5-6 17 TRBD2 .
TGTGCCAGCAGCGAGAGGGACTCCAGGAGGTTCTTC CASSERDSRRFF TRBJ2-1 TRBV9 12 . .
TGTGCCAGCAGCGTAGGCAGATACCCGTACTACAATGAGCAGTTCTTC CASSVGRYPYYNEQFF TRBJ2-1 TRBV9 16 . .